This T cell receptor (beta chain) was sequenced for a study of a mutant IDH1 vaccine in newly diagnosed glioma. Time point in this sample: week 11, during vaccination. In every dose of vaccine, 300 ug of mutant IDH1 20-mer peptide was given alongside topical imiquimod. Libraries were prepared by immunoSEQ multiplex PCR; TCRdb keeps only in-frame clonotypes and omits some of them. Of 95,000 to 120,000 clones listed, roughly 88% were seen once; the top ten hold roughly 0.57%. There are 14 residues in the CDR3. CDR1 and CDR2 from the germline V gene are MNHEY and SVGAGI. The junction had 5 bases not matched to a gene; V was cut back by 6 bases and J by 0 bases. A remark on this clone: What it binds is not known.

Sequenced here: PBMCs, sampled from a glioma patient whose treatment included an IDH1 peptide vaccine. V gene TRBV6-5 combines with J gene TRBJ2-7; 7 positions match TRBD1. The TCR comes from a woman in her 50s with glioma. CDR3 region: CASRPQGVSYEQYF. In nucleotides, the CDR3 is TGTGCCAGCAGACCTCAGGGGGTCTCCTACGAGCAGTACTTC.